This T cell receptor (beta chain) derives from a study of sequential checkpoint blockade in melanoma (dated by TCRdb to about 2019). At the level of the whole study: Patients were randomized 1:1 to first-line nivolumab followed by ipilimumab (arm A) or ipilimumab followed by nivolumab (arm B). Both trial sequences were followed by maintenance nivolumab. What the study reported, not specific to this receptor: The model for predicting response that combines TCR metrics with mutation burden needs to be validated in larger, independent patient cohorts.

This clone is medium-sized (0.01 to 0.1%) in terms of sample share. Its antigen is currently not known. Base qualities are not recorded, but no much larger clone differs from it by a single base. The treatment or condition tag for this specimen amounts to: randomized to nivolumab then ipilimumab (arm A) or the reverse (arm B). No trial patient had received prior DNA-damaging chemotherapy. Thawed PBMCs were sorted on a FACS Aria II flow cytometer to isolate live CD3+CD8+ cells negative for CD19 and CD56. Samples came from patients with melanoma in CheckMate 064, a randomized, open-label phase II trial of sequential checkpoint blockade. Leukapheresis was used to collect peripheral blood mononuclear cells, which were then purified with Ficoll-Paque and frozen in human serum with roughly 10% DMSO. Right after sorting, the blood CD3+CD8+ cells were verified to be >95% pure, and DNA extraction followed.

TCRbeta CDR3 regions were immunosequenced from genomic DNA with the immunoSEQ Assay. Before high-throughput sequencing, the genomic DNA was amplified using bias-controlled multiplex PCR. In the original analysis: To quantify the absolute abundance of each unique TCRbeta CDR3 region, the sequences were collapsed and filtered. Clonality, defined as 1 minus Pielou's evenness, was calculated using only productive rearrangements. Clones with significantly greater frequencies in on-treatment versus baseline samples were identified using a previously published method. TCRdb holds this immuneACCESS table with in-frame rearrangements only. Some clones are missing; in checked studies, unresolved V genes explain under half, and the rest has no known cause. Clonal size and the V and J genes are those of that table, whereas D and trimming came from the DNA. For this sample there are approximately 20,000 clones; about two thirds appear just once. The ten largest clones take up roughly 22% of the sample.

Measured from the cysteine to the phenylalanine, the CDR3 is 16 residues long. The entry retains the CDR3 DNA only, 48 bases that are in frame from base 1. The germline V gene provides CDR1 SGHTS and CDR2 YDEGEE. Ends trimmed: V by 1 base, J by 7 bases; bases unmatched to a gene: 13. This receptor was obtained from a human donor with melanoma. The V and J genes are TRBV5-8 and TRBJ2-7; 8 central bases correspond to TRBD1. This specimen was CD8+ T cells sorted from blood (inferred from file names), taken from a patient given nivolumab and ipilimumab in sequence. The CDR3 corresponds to CASSLRWGTGPREQYF. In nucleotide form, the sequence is TGTGCCAGCAGCTTGCGGTGGGGGACAGGTCCTCGGGAGCAGTACTTC.